This T cell receptor beta chain was recorded in a study of blood T cell repertoires in COVID-19. Seattle patients were enrolled during active infection and followed longitudinally. Profiled with immunoSEQ multiplex PCR; TCRdb holds only in-frame clones, not every one. The table records 190,000 or so clones, approximately 94% of them present only once. The CDR3 is 14 amino acids. CDR1 is SGHRS, CDR2 YFSETQ, per germline. V shed 0 bases and J shed 5 bases, with 8 bases lying between them. The specimen was peripheral blood. This chain links TRBV5-1 with TRBJ1-4; D gene unclear. This TCR came from a man younger than 45 with COVID-19, enrolled during active disease. As DNA, the CDR3 is TGCGCCAGCAGCTTGGAACAGCTCAATGAAAAACTGTTTTTT. Protein: CASSLEQLNEKLFF.